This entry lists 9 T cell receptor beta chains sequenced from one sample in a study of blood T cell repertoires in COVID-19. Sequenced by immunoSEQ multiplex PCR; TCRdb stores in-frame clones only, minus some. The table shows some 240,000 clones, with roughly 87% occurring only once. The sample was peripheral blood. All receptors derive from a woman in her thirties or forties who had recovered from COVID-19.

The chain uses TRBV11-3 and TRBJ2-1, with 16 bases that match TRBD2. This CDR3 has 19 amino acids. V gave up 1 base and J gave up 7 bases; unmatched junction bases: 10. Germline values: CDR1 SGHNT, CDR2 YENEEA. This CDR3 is CASSLGEGLAGGRANEQFF. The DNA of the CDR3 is TGTGCCAGCAGCTTAGGGGAGGGACTAGCGGGAGGGCGTGCTAATGAGCAGTTCTTC.

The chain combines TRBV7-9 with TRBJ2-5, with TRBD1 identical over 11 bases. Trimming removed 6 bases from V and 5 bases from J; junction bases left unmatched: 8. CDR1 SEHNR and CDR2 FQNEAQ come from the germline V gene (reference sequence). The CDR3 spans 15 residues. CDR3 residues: CASRPGTGGGETQYF. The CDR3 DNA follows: TGTGCCAGCAGACCCGGGACAGGGGGAGGGGAGACCCAGTACTTC. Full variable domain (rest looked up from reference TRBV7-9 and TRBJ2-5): DTGVSQNPRHKITKRGQNVTFRCDPISEHNRLYWYRQTLGQGPEFLTYFQNEAQLEKSRLLSDRFSAERPKGSFSTLEIQRTEQGDSAMYLCASRPGTGGGETQYFGPGTRLLVL.

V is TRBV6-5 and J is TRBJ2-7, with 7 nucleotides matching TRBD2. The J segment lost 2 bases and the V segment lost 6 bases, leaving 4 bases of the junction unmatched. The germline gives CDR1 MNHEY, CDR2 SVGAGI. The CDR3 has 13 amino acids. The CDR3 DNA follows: TGTGCCAGCAGGCCGGGGGGACCCTACGAGCAGTACTTC. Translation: CASRPGGPYEQYF.

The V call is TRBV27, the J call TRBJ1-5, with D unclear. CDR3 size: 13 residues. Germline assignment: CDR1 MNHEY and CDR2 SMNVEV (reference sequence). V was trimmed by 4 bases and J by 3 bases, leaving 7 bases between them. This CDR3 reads CASSSDYNQPQHF. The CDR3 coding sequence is TGTGCCAGCAGTTCAGACTACAATCAGCCCCAGCATTTT.

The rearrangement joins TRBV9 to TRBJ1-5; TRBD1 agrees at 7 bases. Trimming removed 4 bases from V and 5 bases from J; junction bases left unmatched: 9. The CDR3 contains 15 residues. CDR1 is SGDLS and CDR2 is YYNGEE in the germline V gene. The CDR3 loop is CASSPSGTAHQPQHF. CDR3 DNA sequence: TGTGCCAGCAGCCCTAGCGGGACAGCCCATCAGCCCCAGCATTTT. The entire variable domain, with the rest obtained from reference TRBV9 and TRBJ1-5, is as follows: DSGVTQTPKHLITATGQRVTLRCSPRSGDLSVYWYQQSLDQGLQFLIQYYNGEERAKGNILERFSAQQFPDLHSELNLSSLELGDSALYFCASSPSGTAHQPQHFGDGTRLSIL.

The CDR3 DNA sequence: TGTGCCAGCAGTGAAGAGGGCGTAGCGGGGGAGCAGTTCTTC. Protein: CASSEEGVAGEQFF. The chain links TRBV2 to TRBJ2-1; 8 bases agree with TRBD2. Germline CDR1 reads SNHLY; CDR2 reads FYNNEI. Trimming took 1 base from V and 10 from J; bases not matched to a gene: 6. CDR3 length: 14 amino acids.

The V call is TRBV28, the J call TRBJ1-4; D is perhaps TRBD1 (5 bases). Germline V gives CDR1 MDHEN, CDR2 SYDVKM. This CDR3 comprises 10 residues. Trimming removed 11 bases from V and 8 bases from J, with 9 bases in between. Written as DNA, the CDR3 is TGTGCCTGCGGGGGGGAAAAACTGTTTTTT. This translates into CACGGEKLFF.

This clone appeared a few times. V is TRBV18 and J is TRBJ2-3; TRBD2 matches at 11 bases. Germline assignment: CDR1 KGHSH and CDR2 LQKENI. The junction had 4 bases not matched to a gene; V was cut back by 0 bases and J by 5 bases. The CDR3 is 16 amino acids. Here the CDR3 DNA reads TGTGCCAGCTCACCACCTAGCGGGGGGGCCGAAGATACGCAGTATTTT. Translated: CASSPPSGGAEDTQYF.

CDR3 sequence reads: CASSPQSGSWSDTQYF. DNA for the CDR3: TGTGCCAGCAGTCCCCAAAGCGGGAGCTGGTCAGATACGCAGTATTTT. The rearrangement joins TRBV6-6 to TRBJ2-3; 8 nucleotides align to TRBD2. Germline CDR1 and CDR2: MNHNY and SVGAGI (reference sequence). The CDR3 has 16 residues. Trimming at V came to 5 bases and at J to 4 bases, leaving 11 bases not matched to a gene.